Sequencing of this TCR beta chain was carried out in a study of blood T cells in healthy people across ages. Overall study findings and caveats: Unknown CMV status may confound age-related changes in expanded clones. Aged donors had fewer naive CD4+ cells and lower diversity than long-lived donors.

A second 7 to 11 cycle PCR used barcoded and J-beta primers. TCRdb reanalysed the 5' RACE reads using MiXCR and keeps one entry per CDR3 protein. Altogether 1.5 million to 2 million distinct CDR3 sequences are present, 34% being singletons, with the ten largest covering approximately 10%. With 4 bases removed from V and 2 bases from J, the gap between germline ends came to 22 bases. Germline V gene data show CDR1 as SGHKS and CDR2 as YYEKEE (reference sequence). This CDR3 has 19 residues. In its sample, this clonotype was seen a few times. Its antigen is unidentified. Sequenced: blood. This sequence was found in a woman aged 30 to 39 in good health. The rearrangement uses TRBV5-5 and TRBJ1-6, with a tentative D call TRBD1 (6 bases). CDR3 sequence (DNA): TGTGCCAGCAGCCTCCGCGCCGCAGGGGACTTGCCCTATAATTCACCCCTCCACTTT. Protein: CASSLRAAGDLPYNSPLHF.